The clone carrying this T cell receptor (beta chain) was detected only once. RNA amounts of about 0.45 to 1 ug underwent reverse transcription with random hexamers. Via MiXCR, TCRdb re-called the immunoSEQ multiplex PCR reads, giving one row per CDR3 protein. The profile shows about 240,000 distinct CDR3 sequences, 90% to 97% of them singletons. This sample was included in a study of CD8 T cells in Susac syndrome. The TEMRA cells underwent FACS enrichment, while the CD8+ and CD4+ T cells underwent negative isolation. This clonotype was sampled from a human donor with Susac syndrome. The specimen sequenced was CD4+ T cells from PBMCs.

CDR3 nucleotides: TGCGCCAGCAGCCAAGCGGCTACCCACCAAGAGACCCAGTACTTC. Encoded protein: CASSQAATHQETQYF. The chain carries TRBV4-1 and TRBJ2-5; D is unclear. This CDR3 region has 15 residues. V lost 1 base to trimming and J lost 0 bases, with 9 bases between them. CDR1 is MGHRA and CDR2 is YSYEKL in the germline V gene.